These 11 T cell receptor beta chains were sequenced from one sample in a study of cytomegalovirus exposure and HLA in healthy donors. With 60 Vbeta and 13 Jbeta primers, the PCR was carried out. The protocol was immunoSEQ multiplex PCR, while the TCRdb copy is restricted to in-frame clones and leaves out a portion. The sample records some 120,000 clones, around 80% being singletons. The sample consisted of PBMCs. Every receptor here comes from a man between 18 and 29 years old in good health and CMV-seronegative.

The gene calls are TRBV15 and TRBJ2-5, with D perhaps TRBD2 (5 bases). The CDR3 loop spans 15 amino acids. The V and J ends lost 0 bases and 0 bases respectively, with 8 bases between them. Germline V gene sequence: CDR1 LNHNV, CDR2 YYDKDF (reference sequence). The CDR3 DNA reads TGTGCCACCAGCAGAGATTTGGACTACCAAGAGACCCAGTACTTC. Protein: CATSRDLDYQETQYF.

DNA of the CDR3: TGTGCCAGCAGCCAAGTACGGGGGGGCAGTGGCTACACCTTC. Protein sequence: CASSQVRGGSGYTF. V gene TRBV14 combines with J gene TRBJ1-2, with D perhaps TRBD1 (6 bases). This CDR3 contains 14 residues. V dropped 1 base and J dropped 7 bases, with 13 bases sitting between them. CDR1 SGHDN and CDR2 FVKESK come from the germline V gene.

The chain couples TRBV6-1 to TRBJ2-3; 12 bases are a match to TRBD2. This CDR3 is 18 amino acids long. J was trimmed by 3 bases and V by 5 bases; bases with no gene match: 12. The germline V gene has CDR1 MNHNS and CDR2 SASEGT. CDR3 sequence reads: CASSQDHRLAGATDTQYF. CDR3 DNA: TGTGCCAGCAGTCAAGACCATCGACTAGCGGGAGCTACAGATACGCAGTATTTT.

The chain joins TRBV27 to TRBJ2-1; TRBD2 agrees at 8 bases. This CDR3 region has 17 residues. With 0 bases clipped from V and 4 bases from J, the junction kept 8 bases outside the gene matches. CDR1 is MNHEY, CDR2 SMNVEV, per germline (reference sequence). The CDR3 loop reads CASSLSTRLAGYNEQFF. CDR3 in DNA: TGTGCCAGCAGTTTATCGACTAGGTTAGCGGGATACAATGAGCAGTTCTTC.

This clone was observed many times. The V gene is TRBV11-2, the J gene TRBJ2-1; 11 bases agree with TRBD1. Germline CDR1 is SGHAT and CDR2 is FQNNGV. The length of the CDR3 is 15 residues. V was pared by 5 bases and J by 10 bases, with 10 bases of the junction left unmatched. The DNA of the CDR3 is TGTGCCAGCAGCCTGGACAGGGGGCGAATTGAGGAGCAGTTCTTC. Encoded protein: CASSLDRGRIEEQFF.

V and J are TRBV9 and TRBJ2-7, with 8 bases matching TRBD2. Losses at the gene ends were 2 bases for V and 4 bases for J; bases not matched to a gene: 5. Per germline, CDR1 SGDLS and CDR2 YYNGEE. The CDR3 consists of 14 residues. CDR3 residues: CASSVGSGMYEQYF. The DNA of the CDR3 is TGTGCCAGCAGCGTGGGTAGCGGGATGTACGAGCAGTACTTC.

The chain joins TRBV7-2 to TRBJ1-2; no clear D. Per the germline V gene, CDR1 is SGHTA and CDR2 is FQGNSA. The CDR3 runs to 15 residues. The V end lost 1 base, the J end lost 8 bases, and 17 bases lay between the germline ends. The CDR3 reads CASSLDSRIVLGYTF. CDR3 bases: TGTGCCAGCAGCTTAGACTCCCGTATTGTGCTGGGCTACACCTTC.

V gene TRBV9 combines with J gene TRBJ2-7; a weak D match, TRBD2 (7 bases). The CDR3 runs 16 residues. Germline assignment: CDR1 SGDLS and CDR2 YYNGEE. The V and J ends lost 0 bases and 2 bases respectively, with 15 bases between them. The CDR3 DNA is TGTGCCAGCAGCGTAGAAGGGGGGGCTGGGGCCTACGAGCAGTACTTC. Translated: CASSVEGGAGAYEQYF. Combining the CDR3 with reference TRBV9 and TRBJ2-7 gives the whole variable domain DSGVTQTPKHLITATGQRVTLRCSPRSGDLSVYWYQQSLDQGLQFLIQYYNGEERAKGNILERFSAQQFPDLHSELNLSSLELGDSALYFCASSVEGGAGAYEQYFGPGTRLTVT.

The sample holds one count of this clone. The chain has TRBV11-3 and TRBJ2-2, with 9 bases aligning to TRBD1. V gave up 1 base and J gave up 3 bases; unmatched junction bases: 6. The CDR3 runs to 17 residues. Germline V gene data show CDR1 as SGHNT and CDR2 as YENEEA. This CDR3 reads CASSLAPGQGYTGELFF. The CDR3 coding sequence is TGTGCCAGCAGCTTAGCCCCCGGACAGGGGTACACCGGGGAGCTGTTTTTT. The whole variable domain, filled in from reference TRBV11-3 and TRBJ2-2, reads EAGVVQSPRYKIIEKKQPVAFWCNPISGHNTLYWYLQNLGQGPELLIRYENEEAVDDSQLPKDRFSAERLKGVDSTLKIQPAELGDSAVYLCASSLAPGQGYTGELFFGEGSRLTVL.

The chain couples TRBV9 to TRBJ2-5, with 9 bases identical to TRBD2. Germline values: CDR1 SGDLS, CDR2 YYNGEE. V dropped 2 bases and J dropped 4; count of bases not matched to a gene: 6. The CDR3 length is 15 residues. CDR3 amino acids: CASSVSSGRVETQYF. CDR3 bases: TGTGCCAGCAGCGTTAGTAGCGGGAGAGTAGAGACCCAGTACTTC.

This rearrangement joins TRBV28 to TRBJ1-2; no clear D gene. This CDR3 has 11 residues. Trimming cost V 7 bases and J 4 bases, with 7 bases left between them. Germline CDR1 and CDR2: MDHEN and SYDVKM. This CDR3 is CASTRGYGYTF. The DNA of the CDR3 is TGTGCCAGCACCCGGGGCTATGGCTACACCTTC.